Listed below are T cell receptor beta chains from one sample, sequenced in a study of T-cell memory formation after mild COVID-19. TCRdb re-derived calls from the 5' RACE reads in MiXCR, one entry per CDR3 protein. The table records some 40,000 distinct CDR3 sequences, 6% to 7.5% of them present only once. The sequenced sample was PBMCs or a T cell subset sorted from them (not recorded which). The receptors here all came from an adult who had mild COVID-19 (a few samples of this study predate the infection). Cell type and time point are not known. CDR3s include the opening cysteine and the closing phenylalanine or tryptophan.

V | CDR3
TRBV3-1 | CASSQDRLLQFF
TRBV19 | CASSLRTGSLNEKLFF
TRBV7-2 | CASSLALNTDTQYF
TRBV12-3/TRBV12-4 | CASSPFSSGSPYQETQYF
TRBV6-2/TRBV6-3 | CASSYGQNTEAFF
TRBV7-6 | CASSLRAGAGEQFF
TRBV29-1 | CSVVFVVGTGELFF
TRBV10-3 | CAISASNMNTEAFF
TRBV11-1 | CASSSDMYAEAFF
TRBV5-1 | CASSLVDSSNQPQHF
TRBV10-3 | CAISGKKGLTSYEQYF
TRBV6-5 | CASSSDTLLYEQYF
TRBV25-1 | CASSGKTGTSGGASTDTQYF
TRBV7-2 | CASSENARGTQYF
TRBV6-5 | CASSPGPDRTYEQYF
TRBV7-6 | CASSRDRGATGELFF
TRBV24-1 | CATAGGASTDTQYF
TRBV4-2 | CASSRGSGTSGVYEQYF
TRBV12-3/TRBV12-4 | CASSFSQGADTQYF
TRBV3-1 | CASSQDLAAGNTIYF
TRBV7-9 | CASSPDWGGGYGYTF
TRBV5-1 | CASSWGPSNTEAFF
TRBV18 | CASSPPGMAGNQPQHF
TRBV7-2 | CASSFGHRYEQYF
TRBV5-1 | CASSLMMDQPQHF
TRBV20-1 | CSAFRKGEGQPQHF
TRBV4-3 | CASSQDAQLQETQYF
TRBV12-3/TRBV12-4 | CASTDPRGFEAFF
TRBV4-2 | CASSQDGQGLTLNEQFF
TRBV18 | CASSPGGKNTEAFF
TRBV24-1 | CATSWGGSGANVLTF
TRBV7-2 | CASSRDTLRGNTIYF
TRBV5-4 | CASSLETSGRLYNEQFF
TRBV9 | CASSVALQGGTDTQYF
TRBV3-1 | CASSQEKTGVSRTGELFF
TRBV14 | CASSLRDPGGQFF
TRBV7-3 | CASSFGANTGELFF
TRBV9 | CASSLSPSRENTEAFF
TRBV12-3/TRBV12-4 | CASSLIGWDTEKLFF
TRBV7-8 | CASSSQTGNSPLHF
TRBV12-3/TRBV12-4 | CASSFGVTMTEAFF
TRBV2 | CASSLTSGGSGANVLTF
TRBV20-1 | CSARGGQGAYEQYF
TRBV12-3/TRBV12-4 | CASSLGRGRFETQYF
TRBV5-6 | CASSARDRGLSGYTF
TRBV5-1 | CASSFGSGRGDEQFF
TRBV24-1 | CATSDFVASNTGELFF
TRBV20-1 | CSARRGLAGEQYF
TRBV7-2 | CASSLGSTSGTNEQFF